Following are 24 T cell receptor beta chains from one sample sequenced in a study of T cells in Graves' hyperthyroidism and ophthalmopathy. Amplification targeted TCR beta CDR3 regions from RNA transcripts. HTBI primers were employed in a first-round RT-PCR of the TCR CDR3. TCRdb independently ran MiXCR on the multiplex PCR reads; one entry per CDR3 protein. The sample holds roughly 420,000 distinct CDR3 sequences, approximately 15% seen once. Sequenced sample: blood. The source is a woman younger than 35 with Graves' hyperthyroidism.

The table lists this clonotype with a few counts. The rearrangement joins TRBV20-1 to TRBJ2-7, with D perhaps TRBD1 or TRBD2 (5 bases each). There are 13 residues in the CDR3. Trimming removed 6 bases from V and 3 bases from J, with 15 bases in between. Looked up from germline, CDR1 is DFQATT and CDR2 is SNEGSKA (reference sequence). The CDR3 region has the DNA TGCAGTGCCCCCCGGGACCTCGACTACGAGCAGTACTTC. This sequence encodes CSAPRDLDYEQYF.

This clonotype was picked up many times. The rearrangement links TRBV7-8 to TRBJ2-2; D gene ambiguous. V dropped 4 bases and J dropped 3 bases, with 24 bases sitting between them. Looked up from germline, CDR1 is SGHVS and CDR2 is FQNEAQ. The CDR3 runs to 19 residues. CDR3 in amino acids: CASSSPPPVTLGYTGELFF. The CDR3 DNA sequence: TGTGCCAGCAGCTCACCTCCCCCAGTCACTCTCGGATACACCGGGGAGCTGTTTTTT.

This clonotype was observed a handful of times. CDR3 region: CASSLSRHDTGELFF. The DNA of the CDR3 is TGCGCCAGCAGCTTGTCTAGACACGACACCGGGGAGCTGTTTTTT. The rearrangement joins TRBV5-1 to TRBJ2-2; D gene ambiguous. The germline V gene has CDR1 SGHRS and CDR2 YFSETQ. V was pared by 1 base and J by 3 bases, with 10 bases between. The CDR3 has 15 amino acids.

This clonotype showed up many times. V usage is TRBV6-1 and J usage is TRBJ2-1; 11 bases are shared with TRBD2. The junction had 3 bases not matched to a gene; V was cut back by 4 bases and J by 1 base. The V gene's germline CDR1 is MNHNS and CDR2 SASEGT. The CDR3 length is 16 residues. The CDR3 sequence: CASSVSSGRSYNEQFF. The CDR3 DNA sequence: TGTGCCAGCAGTGTTTCTAGCGGGAGGTCCTACAATGAGCAGTTCTTC.

This chain uses TRBV9 with TRBJ1-4, with D perhaps TRBD1 (5 bases). Germline CDR1 SGDLS, CDR2 YYNGEE. This CDR3 has 15 amino acids. V dropped 2 bases and J dropped 4 bases, with 12 bases sitting between them. CDR3 protein: CASSVGPTFNEKLFF. The CDR3 nucleotides are TGTGCCAGCAGCGTGGGACCGACCTTTAATGAAAAACTGTTTTTT.

This clonotype occurred a few times. V usage is TRBV7-9 and J usage is TRBJ2-7, with D possibly being TRBD1 (5 bases). Germline V gene data show CDR1 as SEHNR and CDR2 as FQNEAQ (reference sequence). The CDR3 has 13 amino acids. Trimming left V 3 bases short and J 2 bases short, with 8 bases between. CDR3 DNA sequence: TGTGCCAGCAGCTTTGACAGACCCTACGAGCAGTACTTC. Translation gives CASSFDRPYEQYF.

This clonotype has a count of ten or more. This chain connects TRBV4-1 to TRBJ2-7; TRBD1 matches at 7 bases. Germline trimming cut 4 bases from V and 3 bases from J; bases unmatched to any gene: 12. In germline, CDR1 is MGHRA, CDR2 YSYEKL. CDR3 length: 16 amino acids. The CDR3 DNA reads as TGCGCCAGCAGCCGGCTCGGCCGGGGACAGCGCTACGAGCAGTACTTC. Residues: CASSRLGRGQRYEQYF.

This clonotype was observed a single time. The chain links TRBV28 to TRBJ2-2; D is unclear. The CDR3 covers 14 residues. The ends were cut back, 1 base at V and 0 bases at J, with 3 bases in the middle. Germline V gene sequence: CDR1 MDHEN, CDR2 SYDVKM. CDR3 coding DNA: TGTGCCAGCAGTTTATTCCCGAACACCGGGGAGCTGTTTTTT. Encoded protein: CASSLFPNTGELFF.

V is TRBV20-1 and J is TRBJ2-2; possibly TRBD2 for D (6 bases). V gave up 4 bases and J gave up 4 bases, with 19 bases separating them. This CDR3 spans 16 amino acids. Germline CDR1 DFQATT, CDR2 SNEGSKA (reference sequence). The CDR3 loop reads CSAIVSGGPGTGELFF. The CDR3 DNA reads as TGCAGTGCTATCGTTAGCGGTGGTCCGGGCACCGGGGAGCTGTTTTTT.

This clonotype was counted many times. This sequence joins TRBV7-2 and TRBJ2-7, with a weak D call TRBD1 (6 bases). V lost 8 bases, J lost 2 bases, and 19 bases lay in between. The CDR3 runs 15 residues. CDR1 is SGHTA and CDR2 is FQGNSA in the germline V gene. The CDR3 loop is CASGGGYRVAYEQYF. The CDR3 DNA reads TGTGCCAGCGGAGGCGGGTACAGGGTAGCCTACGAGCAGTACTTC. The whole variable domain, remainder taken from reference TRBV7-2 and TRBJ2-7, is GAGVSQSPSNKVTEKGKDVELRCDPISGHTALYWYRQSLGQGLEFLIYFQGNSAPDKSGLPSDRFSAERTGGSVSTLTIQRTQQEDSAVYLCASGGGYRVAYEQYFGPGTRLTVT.

This clonotype has only a few counts. The gene calls are TRBV5-1 and TRBJ1-1; D perhaps matches TRBD1 (6 bases). The germline V and J ends were trimmed by 5 bases and 4 bases, with 15 bases remaining between them. This CDR3 contains 14 residues. Germline V CDR1 and CDR2: SGHRS, YFSETQ. CDR3 nucleotides: TGCGCCAGCAGTTGGTACAGGGCGGGCACTGAAGCTTTCTTT. Translating it yields CASSWYRAGTEAFF.

The sample holds many counts of this clonotype. This chain uses TRBV5-6 with TRBJ2-2; D not certain. The CDR3 loop spans 17 amino acids. V was cut by 0 bases and J by 2 bases, with 14 bases left in between. In germline, CDR1 is SGHDT, CDR2 YYEEEE. The chain's CDR3 is CASSLVGFTANTGELFF. The CDR3 nucleotides are TGTGCCAGCAGCTTGGTTGGTTTCACAGCAAACACCGGGGAGCTGTTTTTT.

This clonotype was recorded many times. The chain is built from TRBV20-1 and TRBJ1-2; D perhaps matches TRBD1 (6 bases). Germline V gene sequence: CDR1 DFQATT, CDR2 SNEGSKA (reference sequence). The CDR3 spans 17 residues. V was shortened by 0 bases and J by 0 bases, with 17 bases between the two germline ends. CDR3 DNA sequence: TGCAGTGCTAGAGATTTACGGACAGAAGGCGCTAACTATGGCTACACCTTC. Its translation is CSARDLRTEGANYGYTF.

This clonotype was counted only a few times. The chain joins TRBV6-1 to TRBJ2-2; a weak D match, TRBD2 (6 bases). This CDR3 has 16 residues. Germline CDR1 and CDR2: MNHNS and SASEGT. V lost 4 bases and J lost 4, with 16 bases in between. In DNA, the CDR3 is TGTGCCAGCAGTGCGGCCGGGACTCGTGGCACCGGGGAGCTGTTTTTT. This translates into CASSAAGTRGTGELFF.

This clonotype was observed at least ten times. The chain couples TRBV7-9 to TRBJ1-2; 7 nucleotides align to TRBD1. CDR1 and CDR2 (germline): SEHNR, FQNEAQ (reference sequence). The CDR3 is 16 amino acids. Losses at the gene ends were 3 bases for V and 1 base for J; bases not matched to a gene: 8. The CDR3 coding sequence is TGTGCCAGCAGCTTTCATTCAGGGGGACTTAACTATGGCTACACCTTC. Translated, it gives CASSFHSGGLNYGYTF.

This clonotype was observed many times. The chain has TRBV20-1 and TRBJ2-1; D unclear. The CDR3 covers 11 residues. Trimming took 1 base from V and 7 from J, leaving 5 bases between them. Germline loops: CDR1 DFQATT, CDR2 SNEGSKA (reference sequence). CDR3 DNA sequence: TGCAGTGCTAGAGCGCGAAATGAGCAGTTCTTC. This encodes CSARARNEQFF.

CDR3 protein: CASSLKTGIANTGELFF. CDR3 bases: TGTGCCAGCTCACTAAAGACAGGCATCGCGAACACCGGGGAGCTGTTTTTT. The chain uses TRBV18 and TRBJ2-2, with TRBD1 as a possible D gene (6 bases). Germline V lookup: CDR1 KGHSH, CDR2 LQKENI. V was clipped by 4 bases and J by 0 bases, with 15 bases between them. The CDR3 consists of 17 residues.

This clonotype was seen ten or more times. This sequence joins TRBV5-1 and TRBJ2-7; D unclear. Germline loops: CDR1 SGHRS, CDR2 YFSETQ. The V end was cut by 0 bases, the J end by 2 bases, with 9 bases between. The CDR3 runs to 14 residues. CDR3 nucleotides: TGCGCCAGCAGCTTGGATCTGGGCGCCTACGAGCAGTACTTC. This translates into CASSLDLGAYEQYF.

Turning to this clonotype: The junction does not match germline at one end; this may be a read error. The chain uses TRBV7-3 and TRBJ2-1; no reliable D call. Germline V gene sequence: CDR1 SGHTA, CDR2 FQGTGA. The CDR3 is 14 amino acids. In DNA form, the CDR3 reads TGTGCTAGCAGCCCCCGGATTGATAACAATGAGCAGTTCTTC. Its protein is CASSPRIDNNEQFF.

The CDR3 DNA reads TGCGCCAGCAGCCAAGATCTTTCGCCAGCTAGCACAGATACGCAGTATTTT. It codes for CASSQDLSPASTDTQYF. V usage is TRBV4-1 and J usage is TRBJ2-3; no clear D gene. Germline CDR1 reads MGHRA; CDR2 reads YSYEKL. This CDR3 is built from 17 residues. Trimming removed 0 bases at V and 0 bases at J, with 13 bases between.

This clonotype was picked up many times. The V call is TRBV5-5, the J call TRBJ2-1, with 9 nucleotides matching TRBD1. Per germline, CDR1 SGHKS and CDR2 YYEKEE (reference sequence). This CDR3 has 15 amino acids. V shed 3 bases, J shed 1 base, and the junction held 2 bases outside the gene matches. The CDR3 protein is CASSWTGVSYNEQFF. The CDR3 coding sequence is TGTGCCAGCAGCTGGACAGGGGTGTCCTACAATGAGCAGTTCTTC.

In its sample, this clonotype was seen many times. This chain connects TRBV7-2 to TRBJ1-1; D is ambiguous. Trimming took 7 bases from V and 1 from J, leaving 13 bases between them. CDR1 and CDR2 from the germline V gene are SGHTA and FQGNSA. The CDR3 is made up of 14 amino acids. The CDR3 nucleotides are TGTGCCAGCAAAAGGGAACTCGGGAACACTGAAGCTTTCTTT. It encodes CASKRELGNTEAFF.

This clonotype was seen ten or more times. The V and J genes are TRBV6-1 and TRBJ2-7, with D unresolved. The CDR3 has 12 amino acids. Trimming removed 6 bases at V and 4 bases at J, with 10 bases between. Germline CDR1 reads MNHNS; CDR2 reads SASEGT. In DNA form, the CDR3 reads TGTGCCAGCAGCCACTCGGGTTACGAGCAGTACTTC. This translates into CASSHSGYEQYF.

This clonotype occurred many times. The CDR3 nucleotides are TGCGCCAGCAGCCGTGACTGGAACACCGGGGAGCTGTTTTTT. Translating gives CASSRDWNTGELFF. The chain joins TRBV4-3 to TRBJ2-2; D is unresolved. The V end was cut by 4 bases, the J end by 1 base, with 7 bases between. Germline V gives CDR1 LGHNA, CDR2 YSLEER. The CDR3 totals 14 residues.